These 15 T cell receptor beta chains share one sample of origin, sequenced in a study of blood T cell repertoires in COVID-19. Profiling relied on immunoSEQ multiplex PCR, and the TCRdb table lists in-frame clones only, not all of them. The sample shows fewer than 400,000 clones, roughly 88% of them seen only once. The sample comprised PBMCs or T cells enriched from blood (not recorded which). These receptors all come from a young man who had recovered from COVID-19.

This rearrangement joins TRBV7-9 to TRBJ2-7; 10 bases map to TRBD1. V lost 5 bases, J lost 3 bases, and 4 bases stayed unmatched. The CDR3 is 14 residues long. Germline-derived CDR1 and CDR2 are SEHNR and FQNEAQ (reference sequence). CDR3 sequence: CASSRGQGVYEQYF. For the CDR3, the DNA is TGTGCCAGCAGCCGTGGACAGGGGGTCTACGAGCAGTACTTC.

The sample holds one count of this clone. The rearrangement links TRBV5-1 to TRBJ2-1; D is possibly TRBD1 (6 bases). Germline CDR1 and CDR2: SGHRS and YFSETQ. The CDR3 is 15 amino acids. The ends were cut back, 4 bases at V and 5 bases at J, with 16 bases in the middle. CDR3 residues: CASSPTDRFNNEQFF. The CDR3 bases are TGCGCCAGCAGCCCTACGGACAGATTCAACAATGAGCAGTTCTTC.

The gene calls are TRBV6-5 and TRBJ2-7; a possible D gene is TRBD1 (5 bases). Germline CDR1 and CDR2: MNHEY and SVGAGI. V was clipped by 2 bases and J by 3 bases, with 11 bases between them. The CDR3 is made up of 14 amino acids. CDR3 bases: TGTGCCAGCAGTTACGCCGACAGTTACTACGAGCAGTACTTC. Translating it yields CASSYADSYYEQYF.

This chain joins TRBV3-1 (or the pseudogene TRBV3-2) and TRBJ2-7; tentative D call: TRBD2 (5 bases). Trimming left V 1 base short and J 4 bases short, with 5 bases between. The CDR3 is 12 amino acids. Germline CDR1 reads LGHDT; CDR2 reads YNNKEL (reference sequence). CDR3 nucleotide sequence: TGTGCCAGCAGCCAAGCGGGATACGAGCAGTACTTC. Its translation is CASSQAGYEQYF.

The chain uses TRBV5-1 and TRBJ1-3; possibly TRBD1 for D (6 bases). Trimming left V 4 bases short and J 4 bases short, with 15 bases between. Per germline, CDR1 SGHRS and CDR2 YFSETQ. The CDR3 is made up of 15 amino acids. CDR3 in DNA: TGCGCCAGCAGCGATCCAGGGGCAGCAGGAAACACCATATATTTT. Translated, it gives CASSDPGAAGNTIYF.

The chain is built from TRBV4-2 and TRBJ1-5, with D maybe TRBD1 (5 bases). CDR3 length: 17 amino acids. Germline CDR1 LGHNA, CDR2 YNFKEQ. V lost 0 bases to trimming and J lost 0 bases, with 12 bases between them. In DNA, the CDR3 is TGTGCCAGCAGCCAAGACCGGGGGGGATATAGCAATCAGCCCCAGCATTTT. Encoded protein: CASSQDRGGYSNQPQHF.

The chain employs TRBV12-1 and TRBJ2-7; no DNA check was done on the table's D call, TRBD2. TRBV12-1 is labeled a pseudogene. The CDR3 loop spans 12 amino acids. The CDR3 sequence is CASSSYPYEQYF. The CDR3 DNA reads TGTGCCAGCAGCTCCTATCCCTACGAGCAGTACTTC.

The V gene is TRBV5-6, the J gene TRBJ1-1; D perhaps matches TRBD1 (5 bases). Trimming shortened V by 0 bases and J by 2 bases, and 8 bases separated the two germline ends. In germline, CDR1 is SGHDT, CDR2 YYEEEE. CDR3 size: 14 residues. The CDR3 DNA reads as TGTGCCAGCAGCTTGGCCAGGGCAAACACTGAAGCTTTCTTT. It codes for CASSLARANTEAFF.

The rearrangement links TRBV4-2 to TRBJ2-7, with 11 bases fitting TRBD2. The trim removed 1 base at V and 2 bases at J, leaving 1 base unmatched. The CDR3 length is 15 residues. Germline V lookup: CDR1 LGHNA, CDR2 YNFKEQ. For the CDR3, the DNA is TGTGCCAGCAGCCAAGGACTAGCGGGGACCTACGAGCAGTACTTC. This translates into CASSQGLAGTYEQYF.

The chain has TRBV30 and TRBJ1-2; D is unresolved. Germline CDR1 is GTSNPN and CDR2 is SVGIG (reference sequence). This CDR3 spans 15 amino acids. Trimming stripped 0 bases from V and 4 bases from J, with 15 bases between. DNA of the CDR3: TGTGCCTGGAGTGTACTCCGGGGAAACCGCTATGGCTACACCTTC. This encodes CAWSVLRGNRYGYTF.

The chain uses TRBV6-6 and TRBJ1-1, with D possibly TRBD1 on 6 matching bases. The CDR3 is made up of 13 amino acids. Germline CDR1 and CDR2: MNHNY and SVGAGI (reference sequence). V was pared by 8 bases and J by 6 bases, with 16 bases between. The CDR3 nucleotides are TGTGCCAGCGTCCCTCCAGGGGTCCCTGAAGCTTTCTTT. Protein: CASVPPGVPEAFF.

The chain combines TRBV27 with TRBJ2-5; 7 bases agree with TRBD1. Germline V gene sequence: CDR1 MNHEY, CDR2 SMNVEV (reference sequence). The CDR3 runs to 14 residues. With 6 bases clipped from V and 1 base from J, the junction kept 5 bases outside the gene matches. The CDR3, as DNA: TGTGCCAGCAGCCTAGACAGGGCCCAAGAGACCCAGTACTTC. This codes for CASSLDRAQETQYF.

The count of this clone is one. J is TRBJ1-3 and V is TRBV9; TRBD1 agrees at 7 bases. Germline trimming cut 4 bases from V and 0 bases from J; bases unmatched to any gene: 10. The CDR3 contains 17 residues. Germline CDR1 is SGDLS and CDR2 is YYNGEE. This chain's CDR3 is CASSPNSGGNSGNTIYF. CDR3 nucleotide sequence: TGTGCCAGCAGCCCAAACTCAGGGGGGAACTCTGGAAACACCATATATTTT.

The chain couples TRBV25-1 to TRBJ1-3; 9 positions match TRBD1. CDR1 and CDR2 from the germline V gene are MGHDK and SYGVNS. Losses at the gene ends were 6 bases for V and 2 bases for J; bases not matched to a gene: 5. The CDR3 is made up of 15 amino acids. The CDR3 loop reads CASRPGTGTGNTIYF. CDR3 in DNA: TGTGCCAGCAGGCCCGGGACAGGGACTGGAAACACCATATATTTT.

The chain employs TRBV19 and TRBJ2-4; TRBD2 might be the D (5 bases). This CDR3 is 14 amino acids long. The germline V gene has CDR1 LNHDA and CDR2 SQIVND (reference sequence). Trimming cost V 3 bases and J 4 bases, with 10 bases left between them. The CDR3 sequence: CASSMPGEKNIQYF. For the CDR3, the DNA is TGTGCCAGTAGTATGCCCGGGGAGAAAAACATTCAGTACTTC.